The 16 T cell receptor beta chains in this list originate from one sample, sequenced in a study of blood T cell repertoires in COVID-19. Sequencing used immunoSEQ multiplex PCR; TCRdb keeps in-frame clones, though not all of them. The profile shows approximately 35,000 clones, nearly 80% of them singletons. The sequenced sample was peripheral blood. All receptors come from a man older than 75 with acute or convalescent COVID-19.

The rearrangement links TRBV6-4 to TRBJ1-1; possibly TRBD1 for D (6 bases). The CDR3 is 15 amino acids. Trimming shortened V by 10 bases and J by 4 bases, and 22 bases separated the two germline ends. The germline CDR1 and CDR2 sequences are MRHNA and SNTAGT. CDR3 region: CANPLYLGACTEAFF. The CDR3 bases are TGTGCCAATCCCCTTTATTTGGGGGCCTGCACTGAAGCTTTCTTT.

The V and J genes are TRBV10-1 and TRBJ1-4; tentatively, D is TRBD1 (5 bases). The germline V and J ends were trimmed by 9 bases and 2 bases, with 10 bases remaining between them. The CDR3 consists of 13 residues. The germline CDR1 and CDR2 sequences are WNHNN and SYGVQD (reference sequence). CDR3 coding DNA: TGCGCCAGGGAGGGGTTCACTAATGAAAAACTGTTTTTT. It specifies CAREGFTNEKLFF.

This chain uses TRBV7-8 with TRBJ2-3, with a tentative D call TRBD1 (6 bases). The CDR3 is 16 residues long. Germline V gene lookup returns CDR1 SGHVS and CDR2 FQNEAQ. V lost 1 base and J lost 2, with 13 bases in between. The CDR3 is CASSLVTGFPTDTQYF. The CDR3, as DNA: TGTGCCAGCAGCTTAGTGACAGGCTTTCCCACAGATACGCAGTATTTT.

V is TRBV12-5 and J is TRBJ1-4; maybe TRBD1 (6 bases). V dropped 0 bases and J dropped 8 bases, with 16 bases sitting between them. Germline V gene data show CDR1 as LGHNT and CDR2 as FRNRAP. The CDR3 totals 16 residues. CDR3 loop: CASGLVTGPSLEKLFF. In DNA form, the CDR3 reads TGTGCTAGTGGTTTGGTTACAGGGCCTTCGCTCGAAAAACTGTTTTTT.

The rearrangement uses TRBV28 and TRBJ2-6; D perhaps matches TRBD1 (5 bases). V was shortened by 4 bases and J by 0 bases, with 10 bases between the two germline ends. The CDR3 is 16 amino acids. Germline V lookup: CDR1 MDHEN, CDR2 SYDVKM. CDR3 DNA sequence: TGTGCCAGCAGTTCGACAGTGCTCTCTGGGGCCAACGTCCTGACTTTC. It specifies CASSSTVLSGANVLTF.

This clone appeared a single time. V usage is TRBV6-5 and J usage is TRBJ1-2; 8 bases agree with TRBD1. The germline V gene encodes CDR1 MNHEY and CDR2 SVGAGI. The CDR3 is 14 amino acids. Germline trimming cut 6 bases from V and 6 bases from J; bases unmatched to any gene: 9. The CDR3 bases are TGTGCCAGCAGCCCGACAGGGGACGGGAATGGCTACACCTTC. Protein sequence: CASSPTGDGNGYTF.

J is TRBJ2-5 and V is TRBV5-8; the D is unclear. CDR3 length equals 13 residues. CDR1 and CDR2 (germline): SGHTS, YDEGEE. The germline V and J ends were trimmed by 0 bases and 4 bases, with 7 bases remaining between them. DNA for the CDR3: TGTGCCAGCAGCTTGGTAAACACAGAGACCCAGTACTTC. Amino acid sequence: CASSLVNTETQYF. The variable domain in full, with the rest retrieved from reference TRBV5-8 and TRBJ2-5, is EAGVTQSPTHLIKTRGQQATLRCSPISGHTSVYWYQQALGLGLQFLLWYDEGEERNRGNFPPRFSGRQFPNYSSELNVNALELEDSALYLCASSLVNTETQYFGPGTRLLVL.

This clone was counted between two and nine times. V gene TRBV27 combines with J gene TRBJ1-1; weak D call: TRBD1 (5 bases). The CDR3 is 13 amino acids. Germline CDR1 MNHEY, CDR2 SMNVEV (reference sequence). Trimming took 6 bases from V and 7 from J, leaving 15 bases between them. The CDR3 DNA sequence: TGTGCCAGCAGCCCCAGGGACTTCCTTGAAGCTTTCTTT. Protein product: CASSPRDFLEAFF.

This clone came up once. This sequence joins TRBV30 and TRBJ1-2; TRBD1 matches at 11 bases. J gave up 4 bases and V 2 bases, and 3 bases lay outside the gene matches. The CDR3 is made up of 14 amino acids. Germline lookup yields CDR1 GTSNPN and CDR2 SVGIG (reference sequence). The CDR3 reads CAWSMGQGGYGYTF. For the CDR3, the DNA is TGTGCCTGGAGTATGGGACAGGGGGGCTATGGCTACACCTTC.

This chain uses TRBV7-2 with TRBJ1-1; possibly TRBD1 for D (6 bases). V lost 4 bases and J lost 4, with 13 bases in between. This CDR3 contains 14 residues. Germline V CDR1 and CDR2: SGHTA, FQGNSA. Here the CDR3 reads CASSSTGFFTEAFF. The CDR3 DNA is TGTGCCAGCAGCTCTACAGGGTTTTTCACTGAAGCTTTCTTT. Looking up the rest from reference TRBV7-2 and TRBJ1-1 gives the full variable domain: GAGVSQSPSNKVTEKGKDVELRCDPISGHTALYWYRQSLGQGLEFLIYFQGNSAPDKSGLPSDRFSAERTGGSVSTLTIQRTQQEDSAVYLCASSSTGFFTEAFFGQGTRLTVV.

V usage is TRBV3-1 (or the pseudogene TRBV3-2) and J usage is TRBJ2-3, with a possible D match to TRBD2 (5 bases). V was clipped by 1 base and J by 4 bases, with 12 bases between them. This CDR3 comprises 15 residues. CDR1 and CDR2 from the germline V gene are LGHDT and YNNKEL (reference sequence). Here the CDR3 DNA reads TGTGCCAGCAGCCAAGTGGACTTTTCTTCAGATACGCAGTATTTT. This encodes CASSQVDFSSDTQYF.

The chain is built from TRBV2 and TRBJ2-2; tentatively, D is TRBD1 (5 bases). This CDR3 is built from 15 residues. V was trimmed by 1 base and J by 4 bases, leaving 10 bases between them. CDR1 and CDR2 (germline): SNHLY, FYNNEI. CDR3 coding DNA: TGTGCCAGCAGTGAAGTTGGGGCAAGCACCGGGGAGCTGTTTTTT. It is translated as CASSEVGASTGELFF.

The rearrangement joins TRBV12-5 to TRBJ2-7, with 7 bases lining up with TRBD1. The junction had 12 bases not matched to a gene; V was cut back by 2 bases and J by 2 bases. CDR1 LGHNT and CDR2 FRNRAP come from the germline V gene. The CDR3 runs 17 residues. The CDR3 nucleotides read TGTGCTAGTGGTTTGTCATACCTCCGGGACAGAGCCTACGAGCAGTACTTC. It translates to CASGLSYLRDRAYEQYF.

This rearrangement joins TRBV5-4 to TRBJ1-2, with 7 bases lining up with TRBD1. The CDR3 covers 16 residues. Losses at the gene ends were 0 bases for V and 7 bases for J; bases not matched to a gene: 12. Germline-derived CDR1 and CDR2 are SGHNT and YYREEE (reference sequence). The CDR3 spells CASSLAGGGGPTGYTF. The CDR3 coding sequence is TGTGCCAGCAGCTTGGCAGGGGGAGGAGGGCCCACTGGCTACACCTTC.

The chain joins TRBV28 to TRBJ1-6; D is possibly TRBD1 (6 bases). Trimming stripped 5 bases from V and 6 bases from J, with 14 bases between. CDR1 is MDHEN and CDR2 is SYDVKM in the germline V gene. The CDR3 contains 15 residues. The CDR3 spells CASSAQGSGNSPLHF. CDR3 bases: TGTGCCAGCAGTGCCCAGGGGAGCGGTAATTCACCCCTCCACTTT. The variable domain in full, completed from reference TRBV28 and TRBJ1-6, reads DVKVTQSSRYLVKRTGEKVFLECVQDMDHENMFWYRQDPGLGLRLIYFSYDVKMKEKGDIPEGYSVSREKKERFSLILESASTNQTSMYLCASSAQGSGNSPLHFGNGTRLTVT.

This chain links TRBV6-5 with TRBJ2-3, with 11 bases identical to TRBD2. Per germline, CDR1 MNHEY and CDR2 SVGAGI. J lost 5 bases, V lost 4 bases, and 5 bases had no gene match. This CDR3 region has 15 residues. CDR3 in DNA: TGTGCCAGCAGTTTCCAACTAGCGGGGGTAGATACGCAGTATTTT. Encoded protein: CASSFQLAGVDTQYF.